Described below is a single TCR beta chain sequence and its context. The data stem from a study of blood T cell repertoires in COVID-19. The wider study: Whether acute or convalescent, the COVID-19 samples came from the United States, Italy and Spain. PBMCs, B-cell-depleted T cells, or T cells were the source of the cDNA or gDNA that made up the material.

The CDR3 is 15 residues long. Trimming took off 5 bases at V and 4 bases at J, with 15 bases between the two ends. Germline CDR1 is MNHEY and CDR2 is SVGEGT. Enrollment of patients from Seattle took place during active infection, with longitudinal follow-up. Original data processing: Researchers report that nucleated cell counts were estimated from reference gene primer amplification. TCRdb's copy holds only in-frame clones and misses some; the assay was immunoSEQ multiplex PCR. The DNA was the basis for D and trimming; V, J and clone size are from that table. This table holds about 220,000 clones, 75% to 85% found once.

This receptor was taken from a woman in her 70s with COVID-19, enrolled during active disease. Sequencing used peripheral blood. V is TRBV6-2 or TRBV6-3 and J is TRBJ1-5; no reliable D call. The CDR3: CASSARVYGNQPQHF. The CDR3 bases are TGTGCCAGCAGTGCTCGGGTTTACGGGAATCAGCCCCAGCATTTT.